Presented here are 9 T cell receptor beta chains from one specimen sequenced in a study of shared clonotypes between healthy human individuals. Using immunoSEQ multiplex PCR, the repertoire was profiled, and TCRdb retains in-frame clones only, with some absent. The data contain around 1.1 million clones, around three quarters of them singletons. The sample comprised memory CD4+ T cells from PBMCs. Subset denoted: CD45RA-negative fraction. These receptors came from a man between 18 and 29 years old in good health. Some clones in this sample may be carry-over from other donors' samples.

This clone has at least ten counts. The J gene is TRBJ2-7, the V gene TRBV20-1; a possible D gene is TRBD2 (6 bases). The germline V gene has CDR1 DFQATT and CDR2 SNEGSKA (reference sequence). This CDR3 spans 11 amino acids. V lost 6 bases, J lost 4 bases, and 10 bases lay in between. The CDR3 loop is CSAHGSYEQYF. Here the CDR3 DNA reads TGCAGTGCCCACGGGAGTTACGAGCAGTACTTC.

This clone was seen only a few times. This chain joins TRBV6-1 and TRBJ1-2, with D maybe TRBD1 (6 bases). The CDR3 contains 12 residues. Trimming removed 4 bases at V and 5 bases at J, with 8 bases between. The germline V gene has CDR1 MNHNS and CDR2 SASEGT. CDR3: CASSGQEYGYTF. The DNA of the CDR3 is TGTGCCAGCAGTGGACAGGAGTATGGCTACACCTTC.

The sample holds a few counts of this clone. The rearrangement links TRBV18 to TRBJ2-2; D not resolved. Between the trimmed V and J ends, which lost 2 bases and 4 bases, there was a span of 17 bases. The germline V gene has CDR1 KGHSH and CDR2 LQKENI. The CDR3 spans 17 residues. The CDR3 here is CASSPSSFRLITGELFF. CDR3 coding DNA: TGTGCCAGCTCACCAAGTTCTTTTCGGCTTATCACCGGGGAGCTGTTTTTT.

V usage is TRBV30 and J usage is TRBJ1-1; D ambiguous. V gave up 0 bases and J gave up 2 bases, with 7 bases separating them. CDR3 length: 13 residues. Germline loops: CDR1 GTSNPN, CDR2 SVGIG (reference sequence). The CDR3 bases are TGTGCCTGGAGTGTAAATTTAAACACTGAAGCTTTCTTT. It yields the protein CAWSVNLNTEAFF.

The chain uses TRBV9 and TRBJ2-5; D not resolved. Germline CDR1 and CDR2: SGDLS and YYNGEE. This CDR3 comprises 15 residues. Trimming stripped 1 base from V and 1 base from J, with 11 bases between. As DNA, the CDR3 is TGTGCCAGCAGCGTAACATCCAGTCGCCAAGAGACCCAGTACTTC. Residues: CASSVTSSRQETQYF.

The chain uses TRBV30 and TRBJ2-7; 7 bases align to TRBD1. CDR1 and CDR2 (germline): GTSNPN, SVGIG (reference sequence). V dropped 4 bases and J dropped 3; count of bases not matched to a gene: 9. This CDR3 contains 14 residues. This CDR3 is CAWKTGTALYEQYF. The DNA of the CDR3 is TGTGCCTGGAAAACCGGGACAGCCCTCTACGAGCAGTACTTC.

Worth noting for this clone: Other nucleotide sequences from this sample produce the same CDR3. V usage is TRBV28 and J usage is TRBJ1-1; perhaps TRBD1 as D (5 bases). V was clipped by 3 bases and J by 11 bases, with 10 bases between them. Germline loops: CDR1 MDHEN, CDR2 SYDVKM. The CDR3 totals 11 residues. In nucleotides, the CDR3 is TGTGCCAGCAGTTTGGAAGGGGAGGCTTTCTTT. This sequence encodes CASSLEGEAFF. Looking up the rest from reference TRBV28 and TRBJ1-1 gives the full variable domain: DVKVTQSSRYLVKRTGEKVFLECVQDMDHENMFWYRQDPGLGLRLIYFSYDVKMKEKGDIPEGYSVSREKKERFSLILESASTNQTSMYLCASSLEGEAFFGQGTRLTVV.

The table lists this clone with a count of one. The conserved phenylalanine or tryptophan normally closing the CDR3 is absent here, so this likely arose from a read error. The DNA is omitted, as the CDR3 cannot be located on it reliably, and the CDR3 follows TCRdb's listing. The gene calls are TRBV2 and TRBJ1-1; the D call in the table, TRBD1, was not verified against the DNA. Termini included, the CDR3 measures 12 amino acids. Germline V gene sequence: CDR1 SNHLY, CDR2 FYNNEI. CDR3 protein: CASSEGSGARTM.

The chain uses TRBV5-1 and TRBJ2-5; 10 bases map to TRBD2. V was pared by 3 bases and J by 2 bases, with 7 bases of the junction left unmatched. The CDR3 has 16 residues. Germline V CDR1 and CDR2: SGHRS, YFSETQ. Here the CDR3 DNA reads TGCGCCAGCAGCTGGGGGACTAGCGAGATACAAGAGACCCAGTACTTC. It yields the protein CASSWGTSEIQETQYF.